This is a list of T cell receptor beta chains from one sample in a study of control samples from healthy donors and cancer patients. The repertoire was sequenced with immunoSEQ multiplex PCR; TCRdb's copy has only in-frame clones and lacks some. The data contain fewer than 130,000 clones, roughly 90% of them seen just once; the ten biggest clones take up around 3.5%. What was sequenced was PBMCs. The receptors come from a woman aged 55-75 years with lung cancer. The CDR3 runs from the conserved cysteine through the conserved F or W. Not every row has a clone size; where given, it reads once, few, many or a size class.

V: TRBV6-2/TRBV6-3; J: TRBJ1-2; size: -; CDR3: CASSYQGNYGYTF
V: TRBV19; J: TRBJ1-6; size: -; CDR3: CASSTAPGQYNSPLHF
V: TRBV4-2; J: TRBJ2-1; size: -; CDR3: CASLGSAGLAGIYNEQFF
V: TRBV2; J: TRBJ1-1; size: -; CDR3: CATWTGEGTEAFF
V: TRBV6-5; J: TRBJ1-2; size: -; CDR3: CASTPGDSYGYTF
V: TRBV2; J: TRBJ2-2; size: once; CDR3: CASRPGTGLGSGELFF
V: TRBV11-2; J: TRBJ2-5; size: -; CDR3: CASSLDRETQYF
V: TRBV5-6; J: TRBJ2-7; size: -; CDR3: CASSPGTGGTVQYF
V: TRBV11-3; J: TRBJ2-3; size: -; CDR3: CASSGRTSTDTQYF
V: TRBV6-2/TRBV6-3; J: TRBJ2-1; size: -; CDR3: CASSTGTSGGRFNNEQFF
V: TRBV19; J: TRBJ2-1; size: once; CDR3: CASSIQASVGHEQFF
V: TRBV30; J: TRBJ1-1; size: -; CDR3: CAWIRDGSTEAFF
V: TRBV5-1; J: TRBJ2-1; size: -; CDR3: CASSLGTSGYNEQFF
V: TRBV4-1; J: TRBJ1-2; size: -; CDR3: CASSPMGTGPYGYTF
V: TRBV5-4; J: TRBJ2-2; size: -; CDR3: CASTEGTKRTGELFF
V: TRBV6-5; J: TRBJ2-1; size: -; CDR3: CASSLSGLADYNEQFF
V: TRBV3-1/TRBV3-2; J: TRBJ2-3; size: -; CDR3: CASSHLAGGLGDTQYF
V: TRBV19; J: TRBJ2-1; size: -; CDR3: CASSVDGPTYNERFF
V: TRBV18; J: TRBJ2-1; size: -; CDR3: CASSPDSGSLNEQFF
V: TRBV7-2; J: TRBJ1-1; size: once; CDR3: CASSQFPRGNTEAFF
V: TRBV7-9; J: TRBJ1-1; size: -; CDR3: CASSLGPAVMNTEAFF
V: TRBV11-2; J: TRBJ2-5; size: -; CDR3: CASTRGGTRETQYF